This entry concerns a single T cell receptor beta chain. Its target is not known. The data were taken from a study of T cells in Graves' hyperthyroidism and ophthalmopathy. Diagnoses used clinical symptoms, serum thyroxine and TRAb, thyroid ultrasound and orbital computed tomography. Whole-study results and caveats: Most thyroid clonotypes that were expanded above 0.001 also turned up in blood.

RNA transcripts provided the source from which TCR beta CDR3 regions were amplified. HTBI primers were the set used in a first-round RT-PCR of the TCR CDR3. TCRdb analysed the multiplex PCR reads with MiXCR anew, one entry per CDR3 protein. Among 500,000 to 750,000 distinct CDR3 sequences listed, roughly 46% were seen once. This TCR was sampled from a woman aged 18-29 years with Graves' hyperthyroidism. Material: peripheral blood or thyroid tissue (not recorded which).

The CDR3 here is CAISESYGLAVYNEQYF. CDR3 nucleotide sequence: TGTGCCATCAGTGAGTCGTATGGGCTAGCGGTTTACAATGAGCAGTACTTC. This chain joins TRBV10-3 and TRBJ2-7; 7 bases are shared with TRBD2. This CDR3 has 17 residues. The trim removed 0 bases at V and 7 bases at J, leaving 15 bases unmatched. The germline gives CDR1 ENHRY, CDR2 SYGVKD.